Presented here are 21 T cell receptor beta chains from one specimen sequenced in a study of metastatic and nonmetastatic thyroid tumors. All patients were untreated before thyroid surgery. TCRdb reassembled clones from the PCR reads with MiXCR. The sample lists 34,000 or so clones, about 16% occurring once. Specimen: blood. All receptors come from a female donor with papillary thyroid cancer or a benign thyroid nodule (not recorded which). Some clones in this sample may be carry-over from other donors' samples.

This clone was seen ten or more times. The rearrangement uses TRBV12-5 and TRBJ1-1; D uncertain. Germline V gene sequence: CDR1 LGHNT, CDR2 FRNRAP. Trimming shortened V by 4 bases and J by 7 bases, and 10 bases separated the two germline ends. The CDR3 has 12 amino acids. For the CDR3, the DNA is TGTGCTAGTGGTTCCCTTTCGGGTGAAGCTTTCTTT. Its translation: CASGSLSGEAFF.

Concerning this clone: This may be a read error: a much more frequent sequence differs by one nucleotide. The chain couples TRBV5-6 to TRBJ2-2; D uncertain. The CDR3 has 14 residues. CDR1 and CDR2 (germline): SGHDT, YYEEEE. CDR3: CSSSLCDNTGELFF. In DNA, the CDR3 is TGTTCCAGCAGCTTGTGTGATAACACCGGGGAGCTGTTTTTT.

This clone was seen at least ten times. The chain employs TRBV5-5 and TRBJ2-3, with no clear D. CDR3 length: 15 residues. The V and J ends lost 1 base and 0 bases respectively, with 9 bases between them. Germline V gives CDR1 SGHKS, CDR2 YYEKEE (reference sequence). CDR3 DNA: TGTGCCAGCAGCTTGACGGTTCTTAGCACAGATACGCAGTATTTT. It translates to CASSLTVLSTDTQYF.

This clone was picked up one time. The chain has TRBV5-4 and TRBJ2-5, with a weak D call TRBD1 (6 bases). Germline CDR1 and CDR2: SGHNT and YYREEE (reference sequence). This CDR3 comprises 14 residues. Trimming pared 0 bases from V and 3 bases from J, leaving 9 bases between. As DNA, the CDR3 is TGTGCCAGCAGCTTGGCAGGGGCGGAAGAGACCCAGTACTTC. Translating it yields CASSLAGAEETQYF.

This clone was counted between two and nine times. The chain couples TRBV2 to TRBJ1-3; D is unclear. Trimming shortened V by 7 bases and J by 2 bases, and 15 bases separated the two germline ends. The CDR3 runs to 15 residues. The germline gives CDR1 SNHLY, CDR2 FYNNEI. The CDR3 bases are TGTGCCAGCATTGCCGCCAGGCTCCCTGGAAACACCATATATTTT. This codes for CASIAARLPGNTIYF.

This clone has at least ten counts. The CDR3 DNA sequence: TGTGCCAGCAGCCGCGGGTCGACAAACACTGAAGCTTTCTTT. Its translation: CASSRGSTNTEAFF. The chain links TRBV7-2 to TRBJ1-1; no clear D. Germline CDR1 reads SGHTA; CDR2 reads FQGNSA. The CDR3 contains 14 residues. V was trimmed by 5 bases and J by 2 bases, leaving 12 bases between them.

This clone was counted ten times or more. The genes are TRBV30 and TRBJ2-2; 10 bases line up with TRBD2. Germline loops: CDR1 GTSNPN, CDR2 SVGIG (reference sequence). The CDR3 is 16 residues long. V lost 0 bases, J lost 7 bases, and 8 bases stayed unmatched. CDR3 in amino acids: CAWSVGSGRINGELFF. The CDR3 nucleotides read TGTGCCTGGAGTGTAGGTAGCGGGAGGATTAACGGGGAGCTGTTTTTT. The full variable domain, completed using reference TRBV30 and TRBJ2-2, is SQTIHQWPATLVQPVGSPLSLECTVEGTSNPNLYWYRQAAGRGLQLLFYSVGIGQISSEVPQNLSASRPQDRQFILSSKKLLLSDSGFYLCAWSVGSGRINGELFFGEGSRLTVL.

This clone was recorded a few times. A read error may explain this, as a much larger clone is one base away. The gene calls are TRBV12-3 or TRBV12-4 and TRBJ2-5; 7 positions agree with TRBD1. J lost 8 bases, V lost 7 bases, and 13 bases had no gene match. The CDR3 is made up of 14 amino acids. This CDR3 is CASNIQGYGDTQYF. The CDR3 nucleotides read TGTGCCAGCAATATACAGGGGTACGGGGATACCCAGTACTTC.

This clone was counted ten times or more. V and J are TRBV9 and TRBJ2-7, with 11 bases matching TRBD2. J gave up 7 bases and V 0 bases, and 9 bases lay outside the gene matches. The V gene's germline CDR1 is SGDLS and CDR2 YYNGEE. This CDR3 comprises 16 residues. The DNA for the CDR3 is TGTGCCAGCAGCGTAGCCGGAACTAGCGGGAGTGGGGAGCAGTACTTC. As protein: CASSVAGTSGSGEQYF.

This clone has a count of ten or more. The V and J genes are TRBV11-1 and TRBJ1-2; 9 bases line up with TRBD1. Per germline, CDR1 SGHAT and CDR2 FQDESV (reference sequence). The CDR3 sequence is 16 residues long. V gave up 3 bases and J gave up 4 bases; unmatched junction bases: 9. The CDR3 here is CASSFGTGGSGYGYTF. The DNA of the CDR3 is TGTGCCAGCAGCTTCGGTACAGGGGGCTCTGGCTATGGCTACACCTTC. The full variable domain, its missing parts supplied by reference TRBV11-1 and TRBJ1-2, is EAEVAQSPRYKITEKSQAVAFWCDPISGHATLYWYRQILGQGPELLVQFQDESVVDDSQLPKDRFSAERLKGVDSTLKIQPAELGDSAMYLCASSFGTGGSGYGYTFGSGTRLTVV.

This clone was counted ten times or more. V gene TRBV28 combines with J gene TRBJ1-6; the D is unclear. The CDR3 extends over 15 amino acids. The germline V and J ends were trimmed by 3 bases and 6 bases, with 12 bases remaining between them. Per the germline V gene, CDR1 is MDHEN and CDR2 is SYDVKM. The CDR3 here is CASSLMRLSNSPLHF. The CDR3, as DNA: TGTGCCAGCAGTTTGATGCGCCTTTCTAATTCACCCCTCCACTTT.

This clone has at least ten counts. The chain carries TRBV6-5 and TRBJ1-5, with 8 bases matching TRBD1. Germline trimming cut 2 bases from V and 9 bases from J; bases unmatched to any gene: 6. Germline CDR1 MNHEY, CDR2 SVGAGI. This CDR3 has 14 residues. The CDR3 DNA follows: TGTGCCAGCAGTTACGGACAGGGAAATTTGCCCCAGCATTTT. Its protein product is CASSYGQGNLPQHF.

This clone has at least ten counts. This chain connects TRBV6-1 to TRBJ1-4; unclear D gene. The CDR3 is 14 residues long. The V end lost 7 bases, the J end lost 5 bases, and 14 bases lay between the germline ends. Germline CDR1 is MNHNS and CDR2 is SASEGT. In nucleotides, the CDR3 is TGTGCCAGCACCACTGATTTTGACAATGAAAAACTGTTTTTT. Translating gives CASTTDFDNEKLFF.

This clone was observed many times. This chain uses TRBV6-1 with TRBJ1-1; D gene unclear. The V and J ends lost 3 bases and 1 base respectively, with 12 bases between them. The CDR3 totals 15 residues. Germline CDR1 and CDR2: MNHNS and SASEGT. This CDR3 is CASSDRGQPNTEAFF. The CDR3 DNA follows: TGTGCCAGCAGTGATCGGGGTCAGCCGAACACTGAAGCTTTCTTT.

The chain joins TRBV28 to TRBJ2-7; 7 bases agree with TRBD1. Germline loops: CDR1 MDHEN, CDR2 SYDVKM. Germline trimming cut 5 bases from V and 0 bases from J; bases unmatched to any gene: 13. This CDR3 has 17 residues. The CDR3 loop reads CASSPSQDRPISYEQYF. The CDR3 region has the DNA TGTGCCAGCAGTCCTTCTCAGGACAGGCCCATCTCCTACGAGCAGTACTTC.

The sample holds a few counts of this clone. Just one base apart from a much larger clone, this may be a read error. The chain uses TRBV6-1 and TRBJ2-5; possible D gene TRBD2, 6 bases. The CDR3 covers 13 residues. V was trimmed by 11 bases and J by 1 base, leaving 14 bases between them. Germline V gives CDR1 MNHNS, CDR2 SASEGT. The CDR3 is CAFSPGVQETQYF. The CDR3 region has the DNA TGTGCCTTCTCCCCGGGGGTCCAAGAGACCCAGTACTTC.

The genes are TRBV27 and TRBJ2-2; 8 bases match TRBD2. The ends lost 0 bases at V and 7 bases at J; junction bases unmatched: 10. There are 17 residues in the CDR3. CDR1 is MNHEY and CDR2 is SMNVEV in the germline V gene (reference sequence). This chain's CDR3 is CASSLSYVGLAGGELFF. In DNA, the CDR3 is TGTGCCAGCAGTTTATCTTATGTGGGGCTAGCGGGCGGGGAGCTGTTTTTT.

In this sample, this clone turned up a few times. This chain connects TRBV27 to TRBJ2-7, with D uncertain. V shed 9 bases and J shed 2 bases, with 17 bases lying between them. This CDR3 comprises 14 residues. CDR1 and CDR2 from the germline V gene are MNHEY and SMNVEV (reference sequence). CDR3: CASSCGRQPYEQYF. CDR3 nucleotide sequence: TGTGCCAGTTCCTGTGGGCGGCAGCCCTACGAGCAGTACTTC.

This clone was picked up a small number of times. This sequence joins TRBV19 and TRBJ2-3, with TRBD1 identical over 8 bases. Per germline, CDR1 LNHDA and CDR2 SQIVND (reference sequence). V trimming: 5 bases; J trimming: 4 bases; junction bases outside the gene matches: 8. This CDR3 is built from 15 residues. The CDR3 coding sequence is TGTGCCAGTAGTTCCAGGGGGCAAGTTTCAGATACGCAGTATTTT. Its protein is CASSSRGQVSDTQYF.

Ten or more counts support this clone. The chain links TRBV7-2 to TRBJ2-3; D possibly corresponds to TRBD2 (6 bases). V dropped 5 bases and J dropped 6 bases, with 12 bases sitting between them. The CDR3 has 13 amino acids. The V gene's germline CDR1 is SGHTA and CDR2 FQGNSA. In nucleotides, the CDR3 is TGTGCCAGCAGCACCGGGACTTCGGATACGCAGTATTTT. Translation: CASSTGTSDTQYF. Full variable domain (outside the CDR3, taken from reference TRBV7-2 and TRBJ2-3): GAGVSQSPSNKVTEKGKDVELRCDPISGHTALYWYRQSLGQGLEFLIYFQGNSAPDKSGLPSDRFSAERTGGSVSTLTIQRTQQEDSAVYLCASSTGTSDTQYFGPGTRLTVL.

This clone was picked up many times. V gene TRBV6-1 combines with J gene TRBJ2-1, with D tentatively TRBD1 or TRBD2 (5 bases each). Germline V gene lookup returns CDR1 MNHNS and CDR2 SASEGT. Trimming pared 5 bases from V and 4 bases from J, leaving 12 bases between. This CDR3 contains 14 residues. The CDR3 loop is CASSFRDGYNEQFF. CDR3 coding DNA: TGTGCCAGCAGTTTCCGGGACGGGTACAATGAGCAGTTCTTC.